Below are 9 T cell receptor beta chains sequenced from a single sample in a study of T cell responses to AZD1222 COVID-19 vaccine. Sequenced by immunoSEQ multiplex PCR; TCRdb stores in-frame clones only, minus some. The table includes some 130,000 clones, around 84% detected once. Sequenced here: peripheral blood, sampled on day 0 of AZD1222 vaccination. These receptors were collected from an adult in good health.

The chain recombines TRBV19 with TRBJ1-2; 7 nucleotides line up with TRBD1. Losses at the gene ends were 3 bases for V and 4 bases for J; bases not matched to a gene: 5. The CDR3 spans 14 residues. Per germline, CDR1 LNHDA and CDR2 SQIVND (reference sequence). The CDR3 DNA follows: TGTGCCAGTAGTATTCAAGCAGGGGGCTATGGCTACACCTTC. This sequence encodes CASSIQAGGYGYTF.

The genes are TRBV5-6 and TRBJ2-7, with 10 bases lining up with TRBD1. The CDR3 loop spans 15 amino acids. CDR1 SGHDT and CDR2 YYEEEE come from the germline V gene. Losses at the gene ends were 6 bases for V and 6 bases for J; bases not matched to a gene: 12. The chain's CDR3 is CASTRRGTGAGEQYF. CDR3 bases: TGTGCCAGCACCCGGAGGGGGACAGGGGCTGGCGAGCAGTACTTC.

V and J are TRBV5-1 and TRBJ1-3, with D possibly being TRBD1 (6 bases). This CDR3 is 14 amino acids long. Trimming removed 5 bases from V and 3 bases from J, with 12 bases in between. CDR1 is SGHRS and CDR2 is YFSETQ in the germline V gene. The chain's CDR3 is CASRKQGNGNTIYF. The CDR3, as DNA: TGCGCCAGCAGGAAACAGGGTAATGGAAACACCATATATTTT.

The J gene is TRBJ2-3, the V gene TRBV28; the match to TRBD2 covers 8 bases. Trimming took 6 bases from V and 2 from J; bases not matched to a gene: 7. In germline, CDR1 is MDHEN, CDR2 SYDVKM. The CDR3 length is 15 residues. CDR3 amino acids: CASRLGTSNTDTQYF. The DNA for the CDR3 is TGTGCCAGCAGACTAGGGACTAGTAACACAGATACGCAGTATTTT.

This rearrangement joins TRBV29-1 to TRBJ1-1; TRBD1 is a possible D gene (6 bases). V was cut by 5 bases and J by 6 bases, with 13 bases left in between. CDR3 size: 12 residues. The germline V gene encodes CDR1 SQVTM and CDR2 ANQGSEA. CDR3 sequence: CSVRRGGAEAFF. The CDR3 DNA reads TGCAGCGTTCGCAGGGGAGGAGCTGAAGCTTTCTTT.

This chain uses TRBV19 with TRBJ2-1; D is unresolved. V was clipped by 6 bases and J by 0 bases, with 15 bases between them. Germline CDR1 reads LNHDA; CDR2 reads SQIVND (reference sequence). This CDR3 is built from 16 residues. The DNA of the CDR3 is TGTGCCAGTAGCAATCCCTTGAAGAGCTCCTACAATGAGCAGTTCTTC. Protein: CASSNPLKSSYNEQFF.

The count of this clone is one. This chain links TRBV2 with TRBJ1-2; D is possibly TRBD1 (5 bases). CDR1 and CDR2 (germline): SNHLY, FYNNEI. The CDR3 runs to 11 residues. V was clipped by 10 bases and J by 5 bases, with 11 bases between them. The CDR3 nucleotides are TGTGCCACAGGGACGGATTATGGCTACACCTTC. Its translation is CATGTDYGYTF.

This clone was detected a few times. The chain employs TRBV15 and TRBJ1-2, with no clear D. The V and J ends lost 7 bases and 0 bases respectively, with 9 bases between them. The germline gives CDR1 LNHNV, CDR2 YYDKDF (reference sequence). The CDR3 runs 13 residues. The CDR3 here is CATTKGSNYGYTF. The CDR3 DNA sequence: TGTGCCACCACCAAGGGCTCTAACTATGGCTACACCTTC.

The sample holds one count of this clone. The J gene is TRBJ1-2, the V gene TRBV2, with D possibly TRBD1 on 5 matching bases. The CDR3 is made up of 13 amino acids. Trimming stripped 3 bases from V and 4 bases from J, with 9 bases between. In germline, CDR1 is SNHLY, CDR2 FYNNEI. The CDR3 region is CASSDDSSYGYTF. CDR3 nucleotide sequence: TGTGCCAGCAGTGACGACAGTAGCTATGGCTACACCTTC.